This TCR beta chain stems from a study of blood T cell repertoires in COVID-19. Across the whole study: In each case, the material was cDNA or gDNA derived from T cells, B-cell-depleted T cells, or PBMCs.

The assay was immunoSEQ multiplex PCR, and TCRdb's table has in-frame clones only and misses some. The sample consists of around 220,000 clones, roughly three quarters of them appearing once. Germline CDR1 and CDR2: SNHLY and FYNNEI. CDR3 length: 15 amino acids. V trimming: 7 bases; J trimming: 7 bases; junction bases outside the gene matches: 7. Sequenced sample: peripheral blood. The rearrangement joins TRBV2 to TRBJ1-6; 10 bases fit TRBD1. This sequence was found in a woman in her thirties or forties with active or convalescent COVID-19. The CDR3 nucleotides read TGTGCCAGCACACCGGTGACAGGGGGCAATTCACCCCTCCACTTT. This sequence encodes CASTPVTGGNSPLHF.